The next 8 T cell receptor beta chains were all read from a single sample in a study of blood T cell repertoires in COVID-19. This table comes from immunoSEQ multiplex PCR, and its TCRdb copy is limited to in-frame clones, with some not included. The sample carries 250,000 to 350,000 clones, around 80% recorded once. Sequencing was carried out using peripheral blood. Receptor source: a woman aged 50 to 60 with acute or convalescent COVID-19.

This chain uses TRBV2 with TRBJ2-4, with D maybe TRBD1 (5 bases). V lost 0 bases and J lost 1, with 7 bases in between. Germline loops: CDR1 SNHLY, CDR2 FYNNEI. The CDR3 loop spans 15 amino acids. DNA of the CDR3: TGTGCCAGCAGTGAAGCAGGGGCGGCCAAAAACATTCAGTACTTC. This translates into CASSEAGAAKNIQYF.

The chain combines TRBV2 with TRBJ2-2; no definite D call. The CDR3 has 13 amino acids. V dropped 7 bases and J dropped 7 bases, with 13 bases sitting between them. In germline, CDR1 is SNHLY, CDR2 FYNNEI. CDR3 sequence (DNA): TGTGCCAGCATGATCGGTTCAATCGGGGAGCTGTTTTTT. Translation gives CASMIGSIGELFF. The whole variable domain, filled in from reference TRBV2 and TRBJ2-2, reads EPEVTQTPSHQVTQMGQEVILRCVPISNHLYFYWYRQILGQKVEFLVSFYNNEISEKSEIFDDQFSVERPDGSNFTLKIRSTKLEDSAMYFCASMIGSIGELFFGEGSRLTVL.

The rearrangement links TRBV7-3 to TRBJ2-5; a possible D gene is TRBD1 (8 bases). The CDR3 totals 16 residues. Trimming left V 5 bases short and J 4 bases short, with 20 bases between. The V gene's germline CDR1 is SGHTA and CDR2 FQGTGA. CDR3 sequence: CASSVTYRGEGETQYF. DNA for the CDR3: TGTGCCAGCAGCGTTACCTACAGGGGGGAGGGAGAGACCCAGTACTTC.

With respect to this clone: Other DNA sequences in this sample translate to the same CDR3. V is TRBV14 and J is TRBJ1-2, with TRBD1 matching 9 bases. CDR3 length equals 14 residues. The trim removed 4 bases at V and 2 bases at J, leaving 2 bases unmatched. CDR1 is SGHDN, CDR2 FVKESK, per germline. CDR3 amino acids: CASSRDRVNYGYTF. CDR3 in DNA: TGTGCCAGCAGCCGGGACAGGGTAAACTATGGCTACACCTTC.

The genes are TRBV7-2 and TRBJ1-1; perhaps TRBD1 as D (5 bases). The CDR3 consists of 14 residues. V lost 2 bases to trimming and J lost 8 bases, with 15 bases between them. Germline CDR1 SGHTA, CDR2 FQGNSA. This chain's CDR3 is CASSLFAGKDEAFF. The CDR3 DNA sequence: TGTGCCAGCAGCTTATTTGCAGGGAAAGACGAAGCTTTCTTT.

The CDR3 nucleotides are TGTGCCATCACTCAGACAGGGTCCACTGAAGCTTTCTTT. The encoded protein is CAITQTGSTEAFF. The gene calls are TRBV10-3 and TRBJ1-1; 7 bases agree with TRBD1. The CDR3 totals 13 residues. Germline CDR1 ENHRY, CDR2 SYGVKD. V trimming: 7 bases; J trimming: 4 bases; junction bases outside the gene matches: 6.

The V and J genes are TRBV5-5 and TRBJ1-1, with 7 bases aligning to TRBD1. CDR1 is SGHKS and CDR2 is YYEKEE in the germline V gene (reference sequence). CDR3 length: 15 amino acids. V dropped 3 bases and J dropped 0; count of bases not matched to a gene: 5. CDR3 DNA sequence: TGTGCCAGCAGCTGGGACAGTTACATGAACACTGAAGCTTTCTTT. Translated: CASSWDSYMNTEAFF.

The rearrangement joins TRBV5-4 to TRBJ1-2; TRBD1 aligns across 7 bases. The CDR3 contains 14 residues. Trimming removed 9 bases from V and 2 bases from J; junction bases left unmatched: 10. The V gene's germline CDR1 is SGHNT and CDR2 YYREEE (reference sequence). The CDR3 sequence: CAIPTGQPNYGYTF. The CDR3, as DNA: TGTGCCATCCCCACGGGACAGCCGAACTATGGCTACACCTTC.